These 7 T cell receptor beta chains were all obtained from the same sample, sequenced in a study of blood T cell repertoires in COVID-19. The protocol was immunoSEQ multiplex PCR, while the TCRdb copy is restricted to in-frame clones and leaves out a portion. The table lists nearly 50,000 clones, about 85% of them singletons, with approximately 15% in the top ten. Sequencing was carried out using peripheral blood. The receptors come from a human donor in a cohort sampled during active COVID-19.

This clone has only a few counts. The chain links TRBV2 to TRBJ2-2; a weak D match, TRBD1 (6 bases). V lost 4 bases to trimming and J lost 0 bases, with 12 bases between them. There are 16 residues in the CDR3. Germline CDR1 reads SNHLY; CDR2 reads FYNNEI. CDR3 amino acids: CASSGVGTTNTGELFF. For the CDR3, the DNA is TGTGCCAGCAGTGGGGTAGGGACAACGAACACCGGGGAGCTGTTTTTT.

The chain carries TRBV11-2 and TRBJ1-2, with D hard to call. The CDR3 is 13 amino acids. Germline V gives CDR1 SGHAT, CDR2 FQNNGV. The V and J ends lost 5 bases and 4 bases respectively, with 11 bases between them. The DNA for the CDR3 is TGTGCCAGCAGCCCCGACACCCGCTATGGCTACACCTTC. It specifies CASSPDTRYGYTF.

The genes are TRBV5-1 and TRBJ1-1, with 7 bases identical to TRBD1. The trim removed 6 bases at V and 1 base at J, leaving 9 bases unmatched. Per germline, CDR1 SGHRS and CDR2 YFSETQ. The CDR3 has 15 residues. The CDR3 nucleotides read TGCGCCAGCACCACCGACCAGGGGGGGAACACTGAAGCTTTCTTT. It codes for CASTTDQGGNTEAFF.

The chain has TRBV6-2 or TRBV6-3 and TRBJ1-1, with 9 nucleotides matching TRBD1. Germline lookup yields CDR1 MNHEY and CDR2 SVGEGT. J was trimmed by 6 bases and V by 0 bases; bases with no gene match: 2. CDR3 length: 14 amino acids. The CDR3 is CASSYSGTGSEAFF. Written as DNA, the CDR3 is TGTGCCAGCAGTTACTCAGGGACAGGGTCTGAAGCTTTCTTT.

The chain carries TRBV5-5 and TRBJ2-7; D possibly corresponds to TRBD1 (7 bases). V shed 5 bases and J shed 5 bases, with 17 bases lying between them. CDR1 is SGHKS and CDR2 is YYEKEE in the germline V gene (reference sequence). The CDR3 spans 14 residues. Written as DNA, the CDR3 is TGTGCCAGCAGTCAGGCGGGACAGAAAAACGAGCAGTACTTC. It codes for CASSQAGQKNEQYF.

V gene TRBV7-7 combines with J gene TRBJ2-2; D possibly corresponds to TRBD1 (5 bases). V lost 3 bases, J lost 5 bases, and 7 bases lay in between. Germline values: CDR1 SSHAT, CDR2 FNYEAQ (reference sequence). This CDR3 has 13 amino acids. CDR3 coding DNA: TGTGCCAGCAGCTTCCAGGGAACCGGGGAGCTGTTTTTT. The encoded protein is CASSFQGTGELFF.

The CDR3 protein is CASSYTGEATNEKLFF. In nucleotides, the CDR3 is TGTGCCAGCAGTTATACAGGGGAGGCCACTAATGAAAAACTGTTTTTT. The chain combines TRBV7-9 with TRBJ1-4, with 7 positions matching TRBD1. V lost 6 bases, J lost 2 bases, and 9 bases stayed unmatched. The CDR3 length is 16 residues. The V gene's germline CDR1 is SEHNR and CDR2 FQNEAQ (reference sequence).